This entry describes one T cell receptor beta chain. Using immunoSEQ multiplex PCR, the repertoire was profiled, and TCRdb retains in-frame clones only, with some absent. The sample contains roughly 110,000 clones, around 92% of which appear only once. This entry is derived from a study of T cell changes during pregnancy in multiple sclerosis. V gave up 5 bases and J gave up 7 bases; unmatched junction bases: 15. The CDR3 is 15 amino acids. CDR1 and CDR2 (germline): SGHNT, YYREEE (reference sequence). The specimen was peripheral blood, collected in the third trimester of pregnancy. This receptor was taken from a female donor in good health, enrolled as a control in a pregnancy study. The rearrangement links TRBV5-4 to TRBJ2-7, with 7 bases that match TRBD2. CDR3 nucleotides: TGTGCCAGCAGACCTGGGGGGGGTAGGGCGGGTGAGCAGTACTTC. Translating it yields CASRPGGGRAGEQYF.